Below, one TCR beta chain is given with its context. Its antigen is as yet unknown. PCR primers comprised 60 Vbeta and 13 Jbeta primers. TCRdb keeps only in-frame clones here, not all; method: immunoSEQ multiplex PCR. The sample lists 96,000 or so clones, about 70% occurring once. V lost 6 bases, J lost 4 bases, and 3 bases stayed unmatched. The CDR3 has 15 residues. Germline assignment: CDR1 MNHEY and CDR2 SMNVEV (reference sequence). This specimen comes from a study of cytomegalovirus exposure and HLA in healthy donors. Study results and caveats: Researchers reportedly found TCR beta sequences accurately predicted most subjects' HLA-A and HLA-B alleles.

The chain joins TRBV27 to TRBJ2-1; 13 bases match TRBD2. The origin of this receptor is a woman in her seventies in good health and CMV-seropositive. What was sequenced was PBMCs. The CDR3 DNA sequence: TGTGCCAGCAGAAGGACTAGCGGGAGTTACAATGAGCAGTTCTTC. Amino acids: CASRRTSGSYNEQFF.